Each of the 30 T cell receptor beta chains below was sequenced from the same sample in a study of T cells after yellow fever vaccination (dated by TCRdb to between 2018 and 2021). This sample's treatment or condition label indicates: live attenuated yellow fever vaccine strain. Receptors were amplified or captured by 5' RACE. Sequenced using an Illumina NovaSeq 6000. TCRdb trimmed the raw reads at Q25, called clones with MiXCR and kept productive beta chains. Rows matching on CDR3 protein sequence are summarized as one entry with the most common DNA and genes. The sample data list about 220,000 distinct CDR3 sequences, and 3% to 3.5% of these were observed just once. The ten top clones hold 2.5% to 3.5% of the sample. The sequencing used CD4+ T cells sorted from PBMCs, collected 10 days after the yellow fever booster vaccination. The receptors derive from a man aged 18 to 30 who received the YFV17D yellow fever vaccine.

This clonotype has at least ten counts. The chain combines TRBV20-1 with TRBJ1-3, with a possible D match to TRBD1 (6 bases). Trimming stripped 4 bases from V and 0 bases from J, with 10 bases between. The CDR3 contains 14 residues. Germline V gene sequence: CDR1 DFQATT, CDR2 SNEGSKA (reference sequence). This chain's CDR3 is CSAKDRTSGNTIYF. CDR3 in DNA: TGCAGTGCTAAAGACAGGACCTCTGGAAACACCATATATTTT.

This clonotype was observed at least ten times. This chain connects TRBV4-1 to TRBJ2-2; TRBD1 agrees at 7 bases. The trim removed 2 bases at V and 1 base at J, leaving 7 bases unmatched. The CDR3 consists of 17 residues. Germline V gives CDR1 MGHRA, CDR2 YSYEKL. The DNA for the CDR3 is TGCGCCAGCAGCCAATGGAACAGGGGCAAGAACACCGGGGAGCTGTTTTTT. It codes for CASSQWNRGKNTGELFF.

This clonotype was counted ten times or more. The junction shows a germline mismatch at one end, possibly a read error. The rearrangement uses TRBV10-3 and TRBJ1-1; the D gene is possibly TRBD1 (5 bases). CDR3 length: 12 residues. Per germline, CDR1 ENHRY and CDR2 SYGVKD. Here the CDR3 DNA reads TGTGCCATCAGCAGGGACGGGGCTGATGCTTTCTTT. Residues: CAISRDGADAFF.

This clonotype was seen at least ten times. CDR3 sequence (DNA): TGTGCCACCAGTGATCGGGGATTCCCAAGCTCCTATAATTCACCCCTCCACTTT. The encoded protein is CATSDRGFPSSYNSPLHF. The V and J genes are TRBV24-1 and TRBJ1-6; D ambiguous. The CDR3 spans 18 residues. The germline V gene encodes CDR1 KGHDR and CDR2 SFDVKD. V lost 3 bases, J lost 0 bases, and 14 bases lay in between.

This clonotype was counted at least ten times. For the CDR3, the DNA is TGTGCCAGCAGCCCCCCGACGGGGGTAGAGACCCAGTACTTC. This encodes CASSPPTGVETQYF. This sequence joins TRBV7-2 and TRBJ2-5; a possible D gene is TRBD2 (6 bases). The V gene lost 5 bases and the J gene lost 4 bases, with 14 bases spanning the gap. Germline V gene data show CDR1 as SGHTA and CDR2 as FQGNSA. CDR3 length equals 14 residues.

This clonotype has just a few counts. This rearrangement joins TRBV12-3 or TRBV12-4 to TRBJ2-1; 14 nucleotides align to TRBD2. The junction had 5 bases not matched to a gene; V was cut back by 5 bases and J by 8 bases. CDR3 size: 15 residues. This CDR3 reads CASSQGTSGGDEQFF. DNA for the CDR3: TGTGCCAGCAGTCAAGGGACTAGCGGGGGCGATGAGCAGTTCTTC.

The sample holds many counts of this clonotype. The rearrangement joins TRBV10-3 to TRBJ1-5; D might be TRBD1 (6 bases). Germline V gene data show CDR1 as ENHRY and CDR2 as SYGVKD. The CDR3 has 12 residues. V was trimmed by 4 bases and J by 7 bases, leaving 8 bases between them. CDR3: CAISGQEQPQHF. CDR3 nucleotide sequence: TGTGCCATCAGTGGACAGGAACAGCCCCAGCATTTT.

This clonotype has a count of ten or more. The V gene is TRBV7-3, the J gene TRBJ2-2, with D possibly TRBD2 on 5 matching bases. The germline gives CDR1 SGHTA, CDR2 FQGTGA. The CDR3 is 14 amino acids. V was shortened by 2 bases and J by 3 bases, with 7 bases between the two germline ends. The CDR3 loop is CASSLEGYTGELFF. In DNA, the CDR3 is TGTGCCAGCAGCTTAGAGGGCTACACCGGGGAGCTGTTTTTT.

This clonotype has a count of ten or more. This chain uses TRBV12-3 or TRBV12-4 with TRBJ1-1; 7 positions match TRBD1. The V gene end was trimmed by 5 bases and the J gene end by 4 bases; junction bases not matched to a gene: 7. The CDR3 totals 14 residues. The CDR3, as DNA: TGTGCCAGCAGTCCCCTCTCAGGGGGCACTGAAGCTTTCTTT. Its translation is CASSPLSGGTEAFF.

The chain joins TRBV7-9 to TRBJ2-5; D unresolved. Per the germline V gene, CDR1 is SEHNR and CDR2 is FQNEAQ (reference sequence). There are 15 residues in the CDR3. Trimming left V 5 bases short and J 0 bases short, with 13 bases between. The CDR3 nucleotides read TGTGCCAGCAGCCCCCCCCGGGCGTACCAAGAGACCCAGTACTTC. It is translated as CASSPPRAYQETQYF.

With respect to this clonotype: Possible read error: a much larger clone is one base away. The V gene is TRBV27, the J gene TRBJ1-5; a weak D match, TRBD1 (5 bases). This CDR3 is built from 14 residues. With 6 bases removed from V and 7 bases from J, the gap between germline ends came to 16 bases. Germline CDR1 is MNHEY and CDR2 is SMNVEV (reference sequence). This CDR3 is CASRFSGGYQPQHF. CDR3 coding DNA: TGTGCCAGCAGATTTTCGGGGGGATACCAGCCCCAGCATTTT.

The chain combines TRBV18 with TRBJ2-4; D remains unclear. The CDR3 loop spans 16 amino acids. CDR1 KGHSH and CDR2 LQKENI come from the germline V gene. Between the trimmed V and J ends, which lost 0 bases and 8 bases, there was a span of 17 bases. The CDR3 DNA sequence: TGTGCCAGCTCACCACCGAGAAAAGGGCTGTCGGACATTCAGTACTTC. The encoded protein is CASSPPRKGLSDIQYF.

There are a few counts of this clonotype. The chain has TRBV6-5 and TRBJ2-7; D remains unclear. Germline loops: CDR1 MNHEY, CDR2 SVGAGI. The CDR3 is 15 amino acids. Trimming removed 0 bases at V and 7 bases at J, with 16 bases between. The CDR3: CASSYSSWAVEEQYF. For the CDR3, the DNA is TGTGCCAGCAGTTACTCTAGTTGGGCGGTTGAAGAGCAGTACTTC.

The chain couples TRBV6-5 to TRBJ1-5; D is unclear. Germline CDR1 reads MNHEY; CDR2 reads SVGAGI. Trimming pared 4 bases from V and 3 bases from J, leaving 10 bases between. This CDR3 region has 14 residues. The CDR3 here is CASSLSTANQPQHF. CDR3 DNA: TGTGCCAGCAGTTTGAGCACCGCCAATCAGCCCCAGCATTTT.

The sample holds a few counts of this clonotype. This chain joins TRBV29-1 and TRBJ2-5, with D tentatively TRBD1 (6 bases). Trimming stripped 7 bases from V and 5 bases from J, with 11 bases between. There are 11 residues in the CDR3. CDR1 is SQVTM and CDR2 is ANQGSEA in the germline V gene. As DNA, the CDR3 is TGCAGCGGCAGGGGCGGTGAGACCCAGTACTTC. Protein sequence: CSGRGGETQYF.

The CDR3 spells CASSLARTPSSPLHF. The DNA of the CDR3 is TGTGCCAGCAGCTTGGCCCGGACGCCTAGTTCACCCCTCCACTTT. The genes are TRBV5-4 and TRBJ1-6; D remains ambiguous. CDR1 and CDR2 from the germline V gene are SGHNT and YYREEE (reference sequence). With 0 bases removed from V and 9 bases from J, the gap between germline ends came to 13 bases. The CDR3 consists of 15 residues.

The chain uses TRBV6-2 or TRBV6-3 and TRBJ1-1; D is perhaps TRBD1 (5 bases). Germline V lookup: CDR1 MNHEY, CDR2 SVGEGT. CDR3 length equals 16 residues. V was trimmed by 0 bases and J by 4 bases, leaving 15 bases between them. CDR3 amino acids: CASSYSRRARGTEAFF. DNA for the CDR3: TGTGCCAGCAGTTACTCGAGGAGGGCTAGGGGCACTGAAGCTTTCTTT.

This clonotype came up a few times. The genes are TRBV7-2 and TRBJ2-3; D possibly matches TRBD1 or TRBD2 (5 bases each). Germline-derived CDR1 and CDR2 are SGHTA and FQGNSA. The CDR3 is 14 amino acids. Deletions cut 1 base from V and 6 bases from J, with 11 bases between. In DNA form, the CDR3 reads TGTGCCAGCAGCTTAGGTCCGGGACGGGATACGCAGTATTTT. Protein: CASSLGPGRDTQYF.

This clonotype occurred many times. CDR3: CASSDVVYEQYV. The DNA for the CDR3 is TGTGCCAGCAGCGACGTCGTCTACGAGCAGTACGTC. The chain has TRBV6-2 or TRBV6-3 and TRBJ2-7; D gene unclear. CDR1 and CDR2 (germline): MNHEY, SVGEGT. With 6 bases removed from V and 3 bases from J, the gap between germline ends came to 9 bases. This CDR3 is 12 amino acids long.

This clonotype was recorded many times. This chain joins TRBV13 and TRBJ2-7; D unresolved. This CDR3 region has 17 residues. V lost 1 base and J lost 0, with 16 bases in between. Germline V lookup: CDR1 PRHDT, CDR2 FYEKMQ (reference sequence). CDR3 protein: CASSLERPGASSYEQYF. Written as DNA, the CDR3 is TGTGCCAGCAGCTTAGAACGCCCGGGTGCTAGCTCCTACGAGCAGTACTTC.

This clonotype appeared many times. This sequence joins TRBV20-1 and TRBJ2-1; TRBD2 aligns across 14 bases. The CDR3 covers 15 residues. J lost 5 bases, V lost 6 bases, and 6 bases had no gene match. Germline CDR1 and CDR2: DFQATT and SNEGSKA (reference sequence). The DNA of the CDR3 is TGCAGTGCCAGACTAGCGGGGGGGCCCAACAATGAGCAGTTCTTC. Its protein product is CSARLAGGPNNEQFF.

This clonotype was detected ten times or more. The V and J genes are TRBV6-5 and TRBJ2-3; 11 positions agree with TRBD1. V dropped 6 bases and J dropped 4; count of bases not matched to a gene: 3. The CDR3 is 14 residues long. Germline-derived CDR1 and CDR2 are MNHEY and SVGAGI. CDR3 in amino acids: CASRRTGGPDTQYF. The CDR3 nucleotides read TGTGCCAGCAGAAGGACAGGGGGCCCAGATACGCAGTATTTT.

In its sample, this clonotype was seen many times. The chain joins TRBV18 to TRBJ2-1; a possible D gene is TRBD2 (5 bases). V was pared by 3 bases and J by 12 bases, with 9 bases between. Looked up from germline, CDR1 is KGHSH and CDR2 is LQKENI. CDR3 length equals 11 residues. The CDR3 coding sequence is TGTGCCAGCTCACCGCTGGGAGTGCAGTTCTTC. The encoded protein is CASSPLGVQFF.

This clonotype was detected ten times or more. V is TRBV4-3 and J is TRBJ2-5; 7 bases agree with TRBD1. This CDR3 spans 15 amino acids. Germline V gene data show CDR1 as LGHNA and CDR2 as YSLEER. With 0 bases clipped from V and 5 bases from J, the junction kept 6 bases outside the gene matches. The chain's CDR3 is CASSQDPRGSETQYF. The CDR3 DNA follows: TGCGCCAGCAGCCAAGATCCCAGGGGGAGTGAGACCCAGTACTTC.

The sample holds many counts of this clonotype. The rearrangement uses TRBV7-8 and TRBJ2-3; D gene uncertain. Trimming took 0 bases from V and 1 from J, leaving 8 bases between them. Looked up from germline, CDR1 is SGHVS and CDR2 is FQNEAQ. The CDR3 totals 15 residues. In DNA form, the CDR3 reads TGTGCCAGCAGCTTAGCGCTCGCTGGCACAGATACGCAGTATTTT. Its protein product is CASSLALAGTDTQYF.

The chain is built from TRBV7-2 and TRBJ2-3, with unresolved D. The CDR3 totals 15 residues. V was cut by 5 bases and J by 0 bases, with 12 bases left in between. Germline V CDR1 and CDR2: SGHTA, FQGNSA. The CDR3 nucleotides are TGTGCCAGCAGCCTGAACTGGCTTAGCACAGATACGCAGTATTTT. It specifies CASSLNWLSTDTQYF. Complete variable domain (other parts from reference TRBV7-2 and TRBJ2-3): GAGVSQSPSNKVTEKGKDVELRCDPISGHTALYWYRQSLGQGLEFLIYFQGNSAPDKSGLPSDRFSAERTGGSVSTLTIQRTQQEDSAVYLCASSLNWLSTDTQYFGPGTRLTVL.

This clonotype has only a few counts. The chain recombines TRBV2 with TRBJ2-5; 8 bases agree with TRBD1. V lost 2 bases to trimming and J lost 9 bases; unmatched junction nucleotides: 11. This CDR3 contains 15 residues. Germline V lookup: CDR1 SNHLY, CDR2 FYNNEI. Here the CDR3 reads CASSERGTGGLPQYF. The CDR3 DNA reads TGTGCCAGCAGTGAAAGGGGGACAGGAGGCCTCCCCCAGTACTTC.

This clonotype has a count of ten or more. The V call is TRBV21-1, the J call TRBJ1-4. TRBV21-1 is a recognized pseudogene. The CDR3 sequence is 11 residues long. The CDR3 region is CASSRDEKLFF. CDR3 bases: TGTGCCAGCAGCAGAGATGAAAAACTGTTTTTT.

This clonotype occurred a few times. The chain couples TRBV12-3 or TRBV12-4 to TRBJ1-5, with D unresolved. Deletions cut 3 bases from V and 1 base from J, with 10 bases between. The CDR3 runs 15 residues. The CDR3 DNA reads as TGTGCCAGCAGTTTTCGTGGACGCAGCAATCAGCCCCAGCATTTT. It encodes CASSFRGRSNQPQHF.

There are many counts of this clonotype. This chain joins TRBV6-2 or TRBV6-3 and TRBJ1-2; TRBD1 is a possible D gene (5 bases). This CDR3 region has 17 residues. Germline V CDR1 and CDR2: MNHEY, SVGEGT. The V and J ends lost 7 bases and 0 bases respectively, with 21 bases between them. The CDR3 sequence is CASKRNRRERANYGYTF. In DNA form, the CDR3 reads TGTGCCAGCAAACGTAACAGGAGAGAGCGAGCTAACTATGGCTACACCTTC.